Presented here are 11 T cell receptor beta chains from one specimen sequenced in a study of control samples from healthy donors and cancer patients. TCRdb keeps only in-frame clones here, not all; method: immunoSEQ multiplex PCR. The sample lists 130,000 or so clones; around nine tenths were seen once. What was sequenced was PBMCs. The receptors shown here come from a man aged 50 to 60 with head and neck cancer.

The table lists this clone with a few counts. The rearrangement uses TRBV5-6 and TRBJ1-2; 7 positions agree with TRBD1. The CDR3 is made up of 15 amino acids. The V and J ends lost 2 bases and 3 bases, in that order; junction bases with no gene match: 7. Germline V gives CDR1 SGHDT, CDR2 YYEEEE. CDR3 DNA sequence: TGTGCCAGCAGCTTACAGGGGTGGCGTGACTATGGCTACACCTTC. Translated, it gives CASSLQGWRDYGYTF.

The chain couples TRBV24-1 to TRBJ2-1, with 9 nucleotides matching TRBD2. J gave up 4 bases and V 9 bases, and 18 bases lay outside the gene matches. The CDR3 covers 18 residues. From germline, CDR1 is KGHDR and CDR2 SFDVKD. CDR3 amino acids: CATGPSYWTSEEYNEQFF. Written as DNA, the CDR3 is TGTGCCACCGGACCAAGCTATTGGACTAGCGAAGAGTACAATGAGCAGTTCTTC.

V is TRBV27 and J is TRBJ1-6, with D uncertain. V was trimmed by 6 bases and J by 6 bases, leaving 21 bases between them. CDR3 length: 17 amino acids. Germline CDR1 and CDR2: MNHEY and SMNVEV (reference sequence). CDR3 sequence: CASRHVGLRASNSPLHF. CDR3 sequence (DNA): TGTGCCAGCAGGCATGTGGGCCTAAGGGCTTCTAATTCACCCCTCCACTTT.

The V gene is TRBV27, the J gene TRBJ2-5, with 12 nucleotides matching TRBD2. The CDR3 contains 17 residues. Germline-derived CDR1 and CDR2 are MNHEY and SMNVEV (reference sequence). V was clipped by 5 bases and J by 0 bases; unmatched bases: 7. In nucleotides, the CDR3 is TGTGCCAGCAGTCCCGCGACTAGCGGGAGACACCAAGAGACCCAGTACTTC. It translates to CASSPATSGRHQETQYF.

The chain is built from TRBV5-1 and TRBJ1-1; 7 nucleotides align to TRBD1. Trimming took 0 bases from V and 1 from J; bases not matched to a gene: 3. This CDR3 spans 15 amino acids. The germline V gene encodes CDR1 SGHRS and CDR2 YFSETQ. CDR3 residues: CASSLEGQPNTEAFF. CDR3 sequence (DNA): TGCGCCAGCAGCTTGGAGGGACAGCCGAACACTGAAGCTTTCTTT.

This clone came up once. The V gene is TRBV6-5, the J gene TRBJ2-2; D uncertain. Deletions cut 3 bases from V and 6 bases from J, with 8 bases between. Looked up from germline, CDR1 is MNHEY and CDR2 is SVGAGI. CDR3 length equals 13 residues. In nucleotides, the CDR3 is TGTGCCAGCAGTTATATTAATGCCGGGGAGCTGTTTTTT. It is translated as CASSYINAGELFF.

The V gene is TRBV18, the J gene TRBJ2-6, with D perhaps assigned TRBD1 or TRBD2 (5 bases each). The germline V gene has CDR1 KGHSH and CDR2 LQKENI. The V end lost 2 bases, the J end lost 4 bases, and 6 bases lay between the germline ends. The CDR3 spans 14 residues. The CDR3 here is CASSPGDGANVLTF. The CDR3 DNA reads as TGTGCCAGCTCACCAGGGGACGGGGCCAACGTCCTGACTTTC.

The CDR3 DNA sequence: TGCGCCAGCAGTTGGTTTGCGGGAAACTACGAGCAGTACTTC. It specifies CASSWFAGNYEQYF. The chain uses TRBV10-2 and TRBJ2-7; a weak D match, TRBD2 (6 bases). Germline assignment: CDR1 WSHSY and CDR2 SAAADI. The CDR3 has 14 residues. Deletions cut 5 bases from V and 3 bases from J, with 14 bases between.

The chain has TRBV12-3 or TRBV12-4 and TRBJ2-5, with D unclear. The CDR3 is made up of 12 amino acids. Trimming shortened V by 5 bases and J by 1 base, and 5 bases separated the two germline ends. The chain's CDR3 is CASSDLQETQYF. In DNA form, the CDR3 reads TGTGCCAGCAGTGACCTCCAAGAGACCCAGTACTTC.

V gene TRBV5-1 combines with J gene TRBJ1-5; tentative D call: TRBD1 (6 bases). The CDR3 is 14 amino acids. Germline assignment: CDR1 SGHRS and CDR2 YFSETQ. The V and J ends lost 0 bases and 7 bases respectively, with 11 bases between them. Here the CDR3 DNA reads TGCGCCAGCAGCTTGGATGGAGGGGGGCAGCCCCAGCATTTT. Residues: CASSLDGGGQPQHF.

The chain carries TRBV7-3 and TRBJ2-2; D unclear. Germline loops: CDR1 SGHTA, CDR2 FQGTGA. V was shortened by 5 bases and J by 6 bases, with 13 bases between the two germline ends. This CDR3 has 14 amino acids. The CDR3 sequence: CASSPVFVSGELFF. The CDR3 nucleotides are TGTGCCAGCAGCCCCGTTTTTGTGTCCGGGGAGCTGTTTTTT. The variable domain in full, completed from reference TRBV7-3 and TRBJ2-2, reads GAGVSQTPSNKVTEKGKYVELRCDPISGHTALYWYRQSLGQGPEFLIYFQGTGAADDSGLPNDRFFAVRPEGSVSTLKIQRTERGDSAVYLCASSPVFVSGELFFGEGSRLTVL.